This T cell receptor beta chain came from a study of cytomegalovirus exposure and HLA in healthy donors. Study-level points and caveats: Later, TCR association rates were found to vary by HLA locus, highest for DRB1 and lowest for HLA-C.

A remark on this clone: The antigen remains unidentified.

The PCR was carried out with 60 Vbeta primers and 13 Jbeta primers. The method was immunoSEQ multiplex PCR; TCRdb's version includes in-frame clones alone and lacks a portion of them. The data show about 54,000 clones, roughly 85% seen once. The source material was PBMCs. The receptor was derived from a woman aged 18-35 years in good health and CMV-seronegative.

The CDR3 sequence: CALKEAGGPSYNEQFF. The CDR3 DNA is TGTGCCCTCAAGGAGGCGGGGGGACCCTCCTACAATGAGCAGTTCTTC. This chain joins TRBV28 and TRBJ2-1; 8 nucleotides agree with TRBD2. Germline loops: CDR1 MDHEN, CDR2 SYDVKM. Trimming took 11 bases from V and 0 from J; bases not matched to a gene: 12. This CDR3 is built from 16 residues.